This TCR beta chain is drawn from a study of cytomegalovirus exposure and HLA in healthy donors. Measured with immunoSEQ multiplex PCR; TCRdb has only the in-frame clones, and not every one. The data show about 130,000 clones, around 94% seen once. The junction had 4 bases not matched to a gene; V was cut back by 3 bases and J by 6 bases. This CDR3 is built from 14 residues. Germline V CDR1 and CDR2: MDHEN, SYDVKM. The chain couples TRBV28 to TRBJ2-2; TRBD2 aligns across 7 bases. The source material was PBMCs. The source of this sequence is a woman aged 18-29 years in good health and CMV-seronegative. The CDR3 spells CASSFRGVSGELFF. The CDR3 DNA is TGTGCCAGCAGTTTTCGGGGGGTGTCCGGGGAGCTGTTTTTT.